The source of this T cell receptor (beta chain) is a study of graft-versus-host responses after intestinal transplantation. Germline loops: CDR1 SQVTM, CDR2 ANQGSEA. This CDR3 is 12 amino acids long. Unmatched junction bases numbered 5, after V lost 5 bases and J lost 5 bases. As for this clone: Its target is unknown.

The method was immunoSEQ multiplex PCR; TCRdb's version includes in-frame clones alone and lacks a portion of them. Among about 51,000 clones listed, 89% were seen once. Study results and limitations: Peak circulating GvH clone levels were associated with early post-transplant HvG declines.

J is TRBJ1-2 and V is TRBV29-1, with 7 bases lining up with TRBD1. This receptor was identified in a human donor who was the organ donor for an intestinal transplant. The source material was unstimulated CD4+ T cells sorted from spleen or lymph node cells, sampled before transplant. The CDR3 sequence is CSVSQGGYGYTF. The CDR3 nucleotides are TGCAGCGTTTCCCAGGGGGGATATGGCTACACCTTC.